These 2 T cell receptor beta chains were sequenced from one sample in a study of T cell responses to AZD1222 COVID-19 vaccine. Profiling relied on immunoSEQ multiplex PCR, and the TCRdb table lists in-frame clones only, not all of them. The sample includes about 150,000 clones, under 95% of them seen just once. The source material was peripheral blood, sampled on day 0 of AZD1222 vaccination. The receptors stem from an adult in good health.

The sample holds one count of this clone. The rearrangement uses TRBV3-1 (or the pseudogene TRBV3-2) and TRBJ1-2; weak D call: TRBD1 (5 bases). Trimming took off 7 bases at V and 3 bases at J, with 15 bases between the two ends. Germline values: CDR1 LGHDT, CDR2 YNNKEL (reference sequence). The CDR3 has 14 amino acids. The CDR3: CASNPTGGYYGYTF. The CDR3 DNA is TGTGCCAGCAACCCCACCGGGGGTTACTATGGCTACACCTTC.

The rearrangement links TRBV18 to TRBJ2-1; 9 nucleotides align to TRBD2. Germline-derived CDR1 and CDR2 are KGHSH and LQKENI. V shed 2 bases, J shed 7 bases, and the junction held 9 bases outside the gene matches. The CDR3 is made up of 16 amino acids. CDR3 DNA sequence: TGTGCCAGCTCACCAACGACCCAGCGGGGGGCTAATGAGCAGTTCTTC. Translation: CASSPTTQRGANEQFF.